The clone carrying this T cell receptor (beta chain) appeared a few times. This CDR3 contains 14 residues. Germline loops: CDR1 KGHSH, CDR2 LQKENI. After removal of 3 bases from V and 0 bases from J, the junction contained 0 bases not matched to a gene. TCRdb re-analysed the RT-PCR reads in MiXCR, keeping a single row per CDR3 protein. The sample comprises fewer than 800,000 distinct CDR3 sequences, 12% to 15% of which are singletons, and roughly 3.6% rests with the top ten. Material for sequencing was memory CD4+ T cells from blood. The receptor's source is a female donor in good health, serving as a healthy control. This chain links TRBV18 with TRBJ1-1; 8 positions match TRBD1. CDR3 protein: CASSPTGVNTEAFF. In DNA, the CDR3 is TGTGCCAGCTCACCGACAGGGGTGAACACTGAAGCTTTCTTT. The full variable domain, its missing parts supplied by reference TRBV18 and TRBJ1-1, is NAGVMQNPRHLVRRRGQEARLRCSPMKGHSHVYWYRQLPEEGLKFMVYLQKENIIDESGMPKERFSAEFPKEGPSILRIQQVVRGDSAAYFCASSPTGVNTEAFFGQGTRLTVV.